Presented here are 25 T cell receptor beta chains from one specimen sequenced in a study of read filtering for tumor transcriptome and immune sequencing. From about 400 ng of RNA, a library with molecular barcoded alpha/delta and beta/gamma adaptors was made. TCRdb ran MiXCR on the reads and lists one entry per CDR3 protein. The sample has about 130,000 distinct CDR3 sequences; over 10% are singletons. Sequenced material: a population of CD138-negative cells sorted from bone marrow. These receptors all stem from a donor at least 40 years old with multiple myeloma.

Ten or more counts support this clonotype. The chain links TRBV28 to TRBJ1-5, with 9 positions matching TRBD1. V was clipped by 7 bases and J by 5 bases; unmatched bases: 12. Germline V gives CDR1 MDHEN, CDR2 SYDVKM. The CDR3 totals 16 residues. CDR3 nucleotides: TGTGCCAGCATCGAAACAGGGGGCAGAGGATATCAGCCCCAGCATTTT. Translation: CASIETGGRGYQPQHF.

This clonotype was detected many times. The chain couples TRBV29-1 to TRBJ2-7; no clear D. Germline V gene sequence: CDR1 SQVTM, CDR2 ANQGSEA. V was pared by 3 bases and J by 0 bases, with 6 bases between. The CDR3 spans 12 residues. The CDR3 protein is CSVEGRSYEQYF. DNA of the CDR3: TGCAGCGTTGAGGGCCGCTCCTACGAGCAGTACTTC.

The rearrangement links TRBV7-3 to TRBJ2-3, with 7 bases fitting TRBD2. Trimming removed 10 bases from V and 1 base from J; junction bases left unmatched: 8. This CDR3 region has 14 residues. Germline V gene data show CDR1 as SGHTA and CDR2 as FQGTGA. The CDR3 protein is CATRSSGGTDTQYF. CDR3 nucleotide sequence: TGTGCCACCCGATCTAGCGGAGGCACAGATACGCAGTATTTT.

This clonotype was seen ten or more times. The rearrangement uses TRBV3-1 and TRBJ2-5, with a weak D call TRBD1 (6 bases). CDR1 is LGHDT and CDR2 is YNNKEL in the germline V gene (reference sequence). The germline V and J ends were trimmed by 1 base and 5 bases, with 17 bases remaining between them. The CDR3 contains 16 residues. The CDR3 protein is CASSQGDMRGSETQYF. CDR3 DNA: TGTGCCAGCAGCCAAGGTGACATGAGGGGGTCGGAGACCCAGTACTTC.

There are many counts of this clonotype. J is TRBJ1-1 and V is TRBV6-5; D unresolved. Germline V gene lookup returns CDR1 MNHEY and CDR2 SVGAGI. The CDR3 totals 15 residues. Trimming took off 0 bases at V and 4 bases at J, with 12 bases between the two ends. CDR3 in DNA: TGTGCCAGCAGTTACTCTCCCCGGTTAGGCACTGAAGCTTTCTTT. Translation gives CASSYSPRLGTEAFF.

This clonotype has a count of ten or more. CDR3 amino acids: CSVGQSQGGHTF. The CDR3 DNA follows: TGCAGCGTTGGGCAGTCCCAGGGAGGCCACACCTTC. This chain connects TRBV29-1 to TRBJ1-2; weak D call: TRBD1 (5 bases). V was shortened by 4 bases and J by 12 bases, with 18 bases between the two germline ends. CDR3 size: 12 residues. The germline V gene encodes CDR1 SQVTM and CDR2 ANQGSEA. Variable domain in full (rest from reference TRBV29-1 and TRBJ1-2): SAVISQKPSRDICQRGTSLTIQCQVDSQVTMMFWYRQQPGQSLTLIATANQGSEATYESGFVIDKFPISRPNLTFSTLTVSNMSPEDSSIYLCSVGQSQGGHTFGSGTRLTVV.

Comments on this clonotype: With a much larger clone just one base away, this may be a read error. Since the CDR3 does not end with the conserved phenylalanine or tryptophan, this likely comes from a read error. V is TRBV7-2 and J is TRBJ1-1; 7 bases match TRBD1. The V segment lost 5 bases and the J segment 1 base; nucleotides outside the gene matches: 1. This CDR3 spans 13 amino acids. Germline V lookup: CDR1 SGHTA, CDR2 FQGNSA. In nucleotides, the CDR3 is TGTGCCAGCAGCCGACAGGGGAACACTGAAGCTTTCATT. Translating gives CASSRQGNTEAFI.

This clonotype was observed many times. The CDR3 sequence: CASSLSGGPRDTQYF. CDR3 nucleotide sequence: TGTGCCAGCAGCTTAAGCGGGGGGCCACGAGATACGCAGTATTTT. The chain links TRBV7-2 to TRBJ2-3; 9 bases are shared with TRBD2. The ends lost 2 bases at V and 5 bases at J; junction bases unmatched: 5. Germline V gene lookup returns CDR1 SGHTA and CDR2 FQGNSA. The CDR3 runs 15 residues.

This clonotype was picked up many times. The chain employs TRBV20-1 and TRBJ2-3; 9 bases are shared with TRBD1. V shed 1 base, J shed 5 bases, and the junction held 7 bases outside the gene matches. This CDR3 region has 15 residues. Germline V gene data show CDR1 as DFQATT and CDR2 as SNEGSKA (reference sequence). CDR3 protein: CSARAGTGIGDTQYF. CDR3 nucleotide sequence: TGCAGTGCTAGAGCCGGGACAGGGATAGGAGATACGCAGTATTTT.

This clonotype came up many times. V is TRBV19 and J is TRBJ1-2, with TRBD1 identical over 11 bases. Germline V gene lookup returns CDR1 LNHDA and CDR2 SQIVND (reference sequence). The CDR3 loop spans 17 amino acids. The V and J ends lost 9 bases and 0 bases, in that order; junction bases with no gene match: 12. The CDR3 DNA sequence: TGTGCCAGCCATACCGGGACAGGGGGTCTCTCTAACTATGGCTACACCTTC. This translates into CASHTGTGGLSNYGYTF.

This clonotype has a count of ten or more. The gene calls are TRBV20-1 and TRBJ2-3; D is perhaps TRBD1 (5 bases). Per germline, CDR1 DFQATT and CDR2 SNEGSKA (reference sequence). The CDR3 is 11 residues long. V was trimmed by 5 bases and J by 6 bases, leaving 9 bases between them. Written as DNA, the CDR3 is TGCAGTGCTTCGACAGCCGATACGCAGTATTTT. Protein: CSASTADTQYF.

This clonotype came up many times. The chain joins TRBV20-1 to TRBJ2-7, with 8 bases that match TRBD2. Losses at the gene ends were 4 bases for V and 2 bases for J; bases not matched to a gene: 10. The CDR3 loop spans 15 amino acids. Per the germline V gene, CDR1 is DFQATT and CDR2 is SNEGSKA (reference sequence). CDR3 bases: TGCAGTGCTACCCTAGGACTAGCTCTCACCTACGAGCAGTACTTC. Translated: CSATLGLALTYEQYF.

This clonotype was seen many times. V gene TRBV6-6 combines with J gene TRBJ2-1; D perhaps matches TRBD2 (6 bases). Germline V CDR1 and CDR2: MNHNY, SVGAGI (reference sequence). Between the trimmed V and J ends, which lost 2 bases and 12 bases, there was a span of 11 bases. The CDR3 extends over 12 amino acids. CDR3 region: CASSYPERVQFF. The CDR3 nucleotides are TGTGCCAGCAGTTACCCGGAGCGGGTGCAGTTCTTC.

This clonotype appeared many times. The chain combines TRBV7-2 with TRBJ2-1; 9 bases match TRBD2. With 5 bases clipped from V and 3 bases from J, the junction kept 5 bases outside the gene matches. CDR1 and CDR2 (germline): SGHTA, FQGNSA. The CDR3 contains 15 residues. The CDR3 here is CASSHSGGNYNEQFF. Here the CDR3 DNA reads TGTGCCAGCAGCCACAGCGGGGGGAACTACAATGAGCAGTTCTTC.

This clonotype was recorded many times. The CDR3 DNA sequence: TGTGCCAGCAGCCACTGGCAGAACGAAGAGACCCAGTACTTC. This translates into CASSHWQNEETQYF. The chain combines TRBV3-1 with TRBJ2-5; unclear D gene. There are 14 residues in the CDR3. CDR1 is LGHDT, CDR2 YNNKEL, per germline (reference sequence). Trimming left V 3 bases short and J 3 bases short, with 11 bases between.

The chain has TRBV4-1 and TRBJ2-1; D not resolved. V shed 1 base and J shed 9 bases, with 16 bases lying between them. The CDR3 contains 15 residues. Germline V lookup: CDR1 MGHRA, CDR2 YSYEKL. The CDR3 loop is CASSQAPALHGEQFF. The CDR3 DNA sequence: TGCGCCAGCAGCCAAGCCCCAGCCCTCCATGGTGAGCAGTTCTTC.

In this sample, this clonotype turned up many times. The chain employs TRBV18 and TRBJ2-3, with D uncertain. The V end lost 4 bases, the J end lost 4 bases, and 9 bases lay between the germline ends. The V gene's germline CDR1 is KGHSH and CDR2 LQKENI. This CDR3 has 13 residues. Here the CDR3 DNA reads TGTGCCAGCTCACGACACAGTTCAGATACGCAGTATTTT. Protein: CASSRHSSDTQYF.

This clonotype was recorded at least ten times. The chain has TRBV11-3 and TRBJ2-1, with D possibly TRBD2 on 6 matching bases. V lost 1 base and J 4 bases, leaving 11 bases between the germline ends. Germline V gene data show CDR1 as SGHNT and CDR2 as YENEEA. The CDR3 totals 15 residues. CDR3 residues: CASSLVSGSYNEQFF. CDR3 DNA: TGTGCCAGCAGCTTAGTTTCCGGGAGTTACAATGAGCAGTTCTTC.

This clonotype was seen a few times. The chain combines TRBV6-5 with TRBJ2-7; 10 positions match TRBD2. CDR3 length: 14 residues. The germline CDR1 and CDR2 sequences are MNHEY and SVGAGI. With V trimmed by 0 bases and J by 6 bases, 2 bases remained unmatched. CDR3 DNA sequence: TGTGCCAGCAGTTACTCGAGGACTAGCGGCGAGCAGTACTTC. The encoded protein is CASSYSRTSGEQYF.

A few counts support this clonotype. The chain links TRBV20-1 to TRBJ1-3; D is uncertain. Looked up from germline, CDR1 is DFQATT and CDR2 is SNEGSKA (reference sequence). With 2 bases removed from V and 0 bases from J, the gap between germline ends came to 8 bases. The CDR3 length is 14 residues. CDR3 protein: CSARTPSSGNTIYF. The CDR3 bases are TGCAGTGCTAGAACACCTAGCTCTGGAAACACCATATATTTT.

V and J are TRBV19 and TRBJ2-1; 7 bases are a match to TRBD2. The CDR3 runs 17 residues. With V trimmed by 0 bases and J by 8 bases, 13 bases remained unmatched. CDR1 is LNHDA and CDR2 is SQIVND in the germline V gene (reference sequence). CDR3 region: CASSIERSGGVQDEQFF. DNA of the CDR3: TGTGCCAGTAGTATAGAACGGAGTGGGGGGGTTCAAGATGAGCAGTTCTTC.

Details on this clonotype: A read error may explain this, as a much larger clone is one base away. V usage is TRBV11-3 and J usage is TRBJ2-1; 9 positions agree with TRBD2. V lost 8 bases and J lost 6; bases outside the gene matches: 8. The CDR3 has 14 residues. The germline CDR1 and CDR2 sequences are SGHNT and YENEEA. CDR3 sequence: CASSPGLACNEQFF. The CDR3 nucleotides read TGTGCCAGCTCCCCGGGACTAGCATGCAATGAGCAGTTCTTC.

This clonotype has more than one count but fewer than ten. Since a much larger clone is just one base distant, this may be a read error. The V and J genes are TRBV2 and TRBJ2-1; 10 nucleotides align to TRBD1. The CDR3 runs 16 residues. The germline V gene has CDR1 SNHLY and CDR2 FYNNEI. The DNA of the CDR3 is TGTGCCAGCACAAAGCTCCGGGGACAGGGGAACAATGAGCAGTCCTTC. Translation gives CASTKLRGQGNNEQSF. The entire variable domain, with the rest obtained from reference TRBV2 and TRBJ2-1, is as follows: EPEVTQTPSHQVTQMGQEVILRCVPISNHLYFYWYRQILGQKVEFLVSFYNNEISEKSEIFDDQFSVERPDGSNFTLKIRSTKLEDSAMYFCASTKLRGQGNNEQSFGPGTRLTVL.

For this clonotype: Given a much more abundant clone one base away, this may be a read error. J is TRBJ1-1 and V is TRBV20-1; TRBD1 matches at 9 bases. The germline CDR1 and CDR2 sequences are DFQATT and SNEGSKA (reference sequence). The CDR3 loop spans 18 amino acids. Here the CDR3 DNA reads TGCAGTGCTCGTTCCTTAGCCGGGACAGGGACCATGAACACTGAAGCTTACTTT. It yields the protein CSARSLAGTGTMNTEAYF.

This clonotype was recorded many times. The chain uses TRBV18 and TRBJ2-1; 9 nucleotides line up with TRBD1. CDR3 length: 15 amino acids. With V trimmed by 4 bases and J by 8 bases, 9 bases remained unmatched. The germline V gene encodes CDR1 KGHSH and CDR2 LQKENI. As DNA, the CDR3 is TGTGCCAGCTCACAAGGACAGGGGAAGGTTGATGAGCAGTTCTTC. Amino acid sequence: CASSQGQGKVDEQFF. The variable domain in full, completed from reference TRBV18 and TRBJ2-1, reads NAGVMQNPRHLVRRRGQEARLRCSPMKGHSHVYWYRQLPEEGLKFMVYLQKENIIDESGMPKERFSAEFPKEGPSILRIQQVVRGDSAAYFCASSQGQGKVDEQFFGPGTRLTVL.